The 15 T cell receptor beta chains reported below all come from one sample, sequenced in a study of shared clonotypes between healthy human individuals. CD45RO negativity and positive selection for CCR7 defined naive CD8 cells, a population that excluded terminally differentiated effector memory CD45RA+ cells. The data were produced by immunoSEQ multiplex PCR, yet TCRdb's version contains in-frame clones alone and is incomplete. The sample holds fewer than 1 million clones, 96% seen once. Sequenced sample: naive CD8+ T cells sorted from blood. The receptors originated from a man in his thirties or forties in good health.

V is TRBV4-1 and J is TRBJ2-7, with 10 bases aligning to TRBD1. Looked up from germline, CDR1 is MGHRA and CDR2 is YSYEKL. The CDR3 is 15 residues long. The junction had 5 bases not matched to a gene; V was cut back by 5 bases and J by 1 base. The CDR3 DNA reads as TGCGCCAGCAGCGTAGAGGGACAGGGGTCCTACGAGCAGTACTTC. Its protein product is CASSVEGQGSYEQYF.

The CDR3, as DNA: TGTGCCAGCAGCGGACCAGGGGGAACCAATCAGCCCCAGCATTTT. Translation: CASSGPGGTNQPQHF. The V and J genes are TRBV9 and TRBJ1-5; 7 nucleotides align to TRBD1. Per germline, CDR1 SGDLS and CDR2 YYNGEE. With V trimmed by 3 bases and J by 3 bases, 6 bases remained unmatched. This CDR3 is 15 amino acids long.

The chain joins TRBV7-9 to TRBJ1-1, with 7 bases fitting TRBD1. The trim removed 4 bases at V and 8 bases at J, leaving 4 bases unmatched. Germline loops: CDR1 SEHNR, CDR2 FQNEAQ (reference sequence). CDR3 length: 12 amino acids. The DNA for the CDR3 is TGTGCCAGCAGCTGGCGGGACAGAGAAGCTTTCTTT. It is translated as CASSWRDREAFF. Variable domain in full (rest from reference TRBV7-9 and TRBJ1-1): DTGVSQNPRHKITKRGQNVTFRCDPISEHNRLYWYRQTLGQGPEFLTYFQNEAQLEKSRLLSDRFSAERPKGSFSTLEIQRTEQGDSAMYLCASSWRDREAFFGQGTRLTVV.

The chain's CDR3 is CASSQVRYNEQFF. The CDR3 region has the DNA TGCGCCAGCAGCCAAGTAAGGTACAATGAGCAGTTCTTC. This chain uses TRBV4-1 with TRBJ2-1; D is undetermined. Germline CDR1 is MGHRA and CDR2 is YSYEKL. The germline V and J ends were trimmed by 1 base and 4 bases, with 5 bases remaining between them. This CDR3 is built from 13 residues.

CDR3 region: CASSSGRPPANEQFF. The CDR3 nucleotides read TGTGCCAGCAGCTCGGGACGACCGCCGGCTAATGAGCAGTTCTTC. J is TRBJ2-1 and V is TRBV7-9; perhaps D is TRBD1 or TRBD2 (5 bases each). The V gene's germline CDR1 is SEHNR and CDR2 FQNEAQ (reference sequence). The CDR3 length is 15 residues. The V end was cut by 4 bases, the J end by 7 bases, with 17 bases between.

V gene TRBV4-2 combines with J gene TRBJ2-4, with 10 bases lining up with TRBD2. V dropped 4 bases and J dropped 4; count of bases not matched to a gene: 7. CDR3 length: 16 residues. Germline V CDR1 and CDR2: LGHNA, YNFKEQ. The CDR3 sequence is CASSPGLADVKNIQYF. The DNA for the CDR3 is TGTGCCAGCAGCCCAGGACTAGCGGATGTAAAAAACATTCAGTACTTC.

The chain couples TRBV7-9 to TRBJ2-5, with D tentatively TRBD1 (5 bases). There are 16 residues in the CDR3. V was trimmed by 2 bases and J by 4 bases, leaving 17 bases between them. Germline CDR1 SEHNR, CDR2 FQNEAQ (reference sequence). As DNA, the CDR3 is TGTGCCAGCAGCTTAAACTTAGACAGAGTAAGAGAGACCCAGTACTTC. This sequence encodes CASSLNLDRVRETQYF. Based on the CDR3 plus reference TRBV7-9 and TRBJ2-5, the full variable domain is DTGVSQNPRHKITKRGQNVTFRCDPISEHNRLYWYRQTLGQGPEFLTYFQNEAQLEKSRLLSDRFSAERPKGSFSTLEIQRTEQGDSAMYLCASSLNLDRVRETQYFGPGTRLLVL.

This chain joins TRBV4-1 and TRBJ1-5; unclear D gene. V was cut by 3 bases and J by 4 bases, with 7 bases left in between. CDR1 and CDR2 (germline): MGHRA, YSYEKL. CDR3 length: 13 amino acids. This chain's CDR3 is CASSHSENQPQHF. CDR3 DNA sequence: TGCGCCAGCAGCCATTCAGAGAATCAGCCCCAGCATTTT.

The chain combines TRBV7-9 with TRBJ2-7, with D perhaps matching TRBD2 (6 bases). V was trimmed by 6 bases and J by 3 bases, leaving 15 bases between them. This CDR3 region has 14 residues. CDR1 and CDR2 (germline): SEHNR, FQNEAQ (reference sequence). CDR3 sequence: CASSFDGTYYEQYF. Written as DNA, the CDR3 is TGTGCCAGCAGTTTCGACGGGACTTACTACGAGCAGTACTTC. Full variable domain (remainder filled in from reference TRBV7-9 and TRBJ2-7): DTGVSQNPRHKITKRGQNVTFRCDPISEHNRLYWYRQTLGQGPEFLTYFQNEAQLEKSRLLSDRFSAERPKGSFSTLEIQRTEQGDSAMYLCASSFDGTYYEQYFGPGTRLTVT.

This rearrangement joins TRBV29-1 to TRBJ2-1; TRBD1 agrees at 7 bases. Trimming cost V 4 bases and J 7 bases; bases outside gene matches: 4. Looked up from germline, CDR1 is SQVTM and CDR2 is ANQGSEA. This CDR3 is 12 amino acids long. The CDR3 loop reads CSVGQGENEQFF. The CDR3 bases are TGCAGCGTTGGGCAGGGGGAAAATGAGCAGTTCTTC.

This clone was seen a single time. V is TRBV9 and J is TRBJ2-7; the match to TRBD2 covers 12 bases. This CDR3 spans 19 amino acids. Germline V gives CDR1 SGDLS, CDR2 YYNGEE. The ends lost 4 bases at V and 2 bases at J; junction bases unmatched: 16. The CDR3, as DNA: TGTGCCAGCAGCCCCACGATGGGACTAGCGGGCCACCCTACCTACGAGCAGTACTTC. Translated, it gives CASSPTMGLAGHPTYEQYF.

The chain couples TRBV7-9 to TRBJ1-1; 8 bases are a match to TRBD1. After removal of 2 bases from V and 10 bases from J, the junction contained 6 bases not matched to a gene. Germline lookup yields CDR1 SEHNR and CDR2 FQNEAQ (reference sequence). The CDR3 extends over 13 amino acids. Here the CDR3 DNA reads TGTGCCAGCAGCTTAACACAGGGGGTTCTAGCTTTCTTT. It translates to CASSLTQGVLAFF.

This sequence joins TRBV6-4 and TRBJ2-7, with D perhaps being TRBD1 or TRBD2 (6 bases each). Germline-derived CDR1 and CDR2 are MRHNA and SNTAGT. The CDR3 runs 14 residues. V was trimmed by 2 bases and J by 6 bases, leaving 14 bases between them. The CDR3: CASSDGGLWSEQYF. The CDR3 nucleotides are TGTGCCAGCAGTGACGGGGGGCTCTGGTCCGAGCAGTACTTC.

The chain couples TRBV29-1 to TRBJ2-3, with TRBD2 matching over 7 bases. The CDR3 spans 10 residues. Per the germline V gene, CDR1 is SQVTM and CDR2 is ANQGSEA. Trimming removed 6 bases from V and 9 bases from J; junction bases left unmatched: 3. The CDR3 region is CSVLAETQYF. CDR3 nucleotides: TGCAGCGTCCTAGCGGAAACGCAGTATTTT.

This rearrangement joins TRBV10-1 to TRBJ2-7; maybe TRBD1 (5 bases). Per the germline V gene, CDR1 is WNHNN and CDR2 is SYGVQD (reference sequence). With 9 bases removed from V and 2 bases from J, the gap between germline ends came to 14 bases. This CDR3 comprises 13 residues. CDR3 nucleotides: TGCGCCAGGGGGAAGGGGCCCCCCTACGAGCAGTACTTC. Protein sequence: CARGKGPPYEQYF.